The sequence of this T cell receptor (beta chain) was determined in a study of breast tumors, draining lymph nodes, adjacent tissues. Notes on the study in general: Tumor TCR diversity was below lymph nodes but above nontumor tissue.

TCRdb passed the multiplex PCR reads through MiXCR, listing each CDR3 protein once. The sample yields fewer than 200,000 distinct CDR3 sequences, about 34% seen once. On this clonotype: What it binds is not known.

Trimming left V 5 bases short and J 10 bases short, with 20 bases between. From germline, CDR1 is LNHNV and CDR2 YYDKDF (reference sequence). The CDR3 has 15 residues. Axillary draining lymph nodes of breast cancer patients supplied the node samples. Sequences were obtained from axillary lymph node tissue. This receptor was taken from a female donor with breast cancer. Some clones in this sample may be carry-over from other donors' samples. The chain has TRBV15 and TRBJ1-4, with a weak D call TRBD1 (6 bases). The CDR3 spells CATSSDRSPLAKLFF. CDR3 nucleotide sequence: TGTGCCACCAGCTCCGACAGGTCCCCCCTGGCAAAACTGTTTTTT.